The present T cell receptor beta chain was sequenced within a study of CD8 T cells in ankylosing spondylitis. Turning to this clonotype: Its specificity is unknown.

Study-wide results and caveats: Significantly higher representation of disease-linked clones was reported for matched ankylosing spondylitis synovial fluid. Clones linked to disease, bearing a CD8+ phenotype, were relatively rare in peripheral blood. A TCR beta motif of several highly homologous variants seemed to mark ankylosing spondylitis blood. A subset of motif variants has previously been described in the synovial fluid and blood of reactive arthritis.

This CDR3 spans 17 amino acids. Germline loops: CDR1 LGHNA, CDR2 YNFKEQ. With 0 bases removed from V and 4 bases from J, the gap between germline ends came to 16 bases. TCRdb itself ran the 5' RACE reads through MiXCR, one entry per CDR3 protein. Here the sample spans 300,000 to 400,000 distinct CDR3 sequences, approximately 22% being singletons. Sequenced sample: blood, either unsorted or a sorted T cell fraction (not recorded which). The source of this sequence is a male donor with ankylosing spondylitis or in good health (not recorded which). This rearrangement joins TRBV4-2 to TRBJ2-1; weak D call: TRBD2 (7 bases). CDR3 amino acids: CASSQEEWEGGYNEQFF. For the CDR3, the DNA is TGTGCCAGCAGCCAAGAAGAATGGGAGGGGGGTTACAATGAGCAGTTCTTC.